This T cell receptor beta chain is drawn from a study of monozygotic twins with inflammatory bowel disease. Template switching was used to attach UMIs, which incorporated a 6-nucleotide sample barcode. Reprocessing the 5' RACE reads, TCRdb reports a single entry for every CDR3 protein and omits DNA. This table lists 310,000 or so distinct CDR3 sequences. General study results and limits: Healthy co-twins, by inverse Simpson, had higher TCRbeta diversity than their siblings with IBD.

A note on this clonotype: Its antigen is unknown.

Sequenced input: blood. This clonotype was obtained from a human donor with ulcerative colitis or Crohn's disease, or a healthy co-twin of an affected twin (not recorded which).

The CDR3 loop reads CATSDGQGSGNTIYF. The chain employs TRBV24-1 and TRBJ1-3. The CDR3 totals 15 residues. CDR1 is KGHDR and CDR2 is SFDVKD in the germline V gene.